This TCR beta chain emerged from a study of CD8 T cells in Susac syndrome. The germline V and J ends were trimmed by 6 bases and 0 bases, with 4 bases remaining between them. CDR1 is SEHNR and CDR2 is FQNEAQ in the germline V gene (reference sequence). This CDR3 contains 12 residues. An amount of RNA that ranged from roughly 0.45 to 1 ug was reverse transcribed with random hexamers. An immunoSEQ multiplex PCR amplified TCR beta CDR3 over 54 Vbeta and 13 Jbeta. TCRdb reprocessed the immunoSEQ multiplex PCR reads via MiXCR and lists one record per CDR3 protein. The data contain approximately 150,000 distinct CDR3 sequences, 90% to 95% of them singletons.

Sample: CD4+ T cells from PBMCs. The chain uses TRBV7-9 and TRBJ2-3, with D hard to call. This TCR derives from a human donor in good health. The DNA of the CDR3 is TGTGCCAGCAGGAGTAGCACAGATACGCAGTATTTT. Translation gives CASRSSTDTQYF.